This entry is about one TCR beta chain. Within the sample, other DNA sequences also encode this same CDR3. This sample is drawn from a study of shared clonotypes between healthy human individuals. Across the whole study: Two women and a few men aged 18 to 49 served as donors.

Assay: immunoSEQ multiplex PCR; the TCRdb copy retains only in-frame clones and omits some. The table has 2 million to 2.5 million clones, approximately 93% seen once; the top ten hold about 0.38%. Germline values: CDR1 SGHTA, CDR2 FQGTGA. This CDR3 region has 16 residues. Trimming cost V 1 base and J 7 bases; bases outside gene matches: 4. Memory CD4+ cells were the fraction left after CD45RA+ naive selection. The V call is TRBV7-3, the J call TRBJ2-2; 12 bases are a match to TRBD1. This sequence was found in a man between 18 and 29 years old in good health. Some clones in this sample may be carry-over from other donors' samples. Specimen: naive CD4+ T cells from PBMCs. The subset: CD45RA+ positively selected. The CDR3 loop is CASSLMGQGAGGELFF. In nucleotides, the CDR3 is TGTGCCAGCAGCTTAATGGGACAGGGGGCCGGCGGGGAGCTGTTTTTT.